The 27 T cell receptor beta chains in this list originate from one sample, sequenced in a study of vaccination and CD4 T cells after COVID-19. No antigen is known for these receptors. The assay that was used to sequence DNA from cultured CD4+ T cells was the Oncomine TCR Beta short-read assay. MiXCR was run by TCRdb on the PCR reads, yielding one entry per CDR3 protein. The data show 11,000 to 15,000 distinct CDR3 sequences, about 30% seen once. Treatment noted: roughly 10-day PBMC culture with coronavirus spike peptide pools or control peptides (ViraFEST assay). The specimen comprised CD4+ T cells from blood, cultured in vitro, sampled after SARS-CoV-2 vaccination. The receptors originated from a human donor who had recovered from COVID-19.

The chain joins TRBV6-1 to TRBJ2-7, with no clear D. Trimming removed 6 bases at V and 7 bases at J, with 16 bases between. Germline V gene data show CDR1 as MNHNS and CDR2 as SASEGT. The CDR3 sequence is 13 residues long. As DNA, the CDR3 is TGTGCCAGCAGAATAACAATAAAGAGGGAGCAGTACTTC. Its translation: CASRITIKREQYF.

This rearrangement joins TRBV29-1 to TRBJ1-3, with D uncertain. Trimming removed 6 bases at V and 4 bases at J, with 16 bases between. Germline CDR1 reads SQVTM; CDR2 reads ANQGSEA. The CDR3 is made up of 14 amino acids. The CDR3 DNA reads as TGCAGCGTCCTAAGACAAGGGCGCGGAAACACCATATATTTT. Translation gives CSVLRQGRGNTIYF.

The chain carries TRBV5-4 and TRBJ2-7; no reliable D call. Per germline, CDR1 SGHNT and CDR2 YYREEE (reference sequence). Between the trimmed V and J ends, which lost 4 bases and 3 bases, there was a span of 8 bases. The length of the CDR3 is 12 residues. The CDR3 reads CASSKAHYEQYF. DNA for the CDR3: TGTGCCAGCAGCAAGGCCCACTACGAGCAGTACTTC.

This clonotype was observed a few times. The chain uses TRBV7-7 and TRBJ1-2, with 7 positions matching TRBD1. Germline V gene lookup returns CDR1 SSHAT and CDR2 FNYEAQ (reference sequence). The CDR3 covers 15 residues. V was clipped by 10 bases and J by 0 bases; unmatched bases: 11. This chain's CDR3 is CATYTGDSTNYGYTF. The CDR3 DNA reads TGTGCCACCTACACAGGGGATTCAACTAACTATGGCTACACCTTC.

The chain uses TRBV20-1 and TRBJ2-7, with D possibly matching TRBD1 (5 bases). V gave up 0 bases and J gave up 9 bases, with 21 bases separating them. Germline V gene lookup returns CDR1 DFQATT and CDR2 SNEGSKA (reference sequence). CDR3 size: 15 residues. CDR3 sequence: CSARDNQGEGLRQYF. The CDR3 DNA is TGCAGTGCTAGAGATAACCAGGGCGAAGGGTTGAGGCAGTACTTC.

The chain employs TRBV6-1 and TRBJ1-5, with D possibly matching TRBD1 (6 bases). V gave up 11 bases and J gave up 4 bases, with 21 bases separating them. Per the germline V gene, CDR1 is MNHNS and CDR2 is SASEGT. CDR3 length: 15 residues. DNA of the CDR3: TGTGCCTCCAAGGAAGGCCCCCAGGGGAATCAGCCCCAGCATTTT. Translating gives CASKEGPQGNQPQHF.

V gene TRBV20-1 combines with J gene TRBJ2-5, with 8 bases aligning to TRBD1. Germline CDR1 DFQATT, CDR2 SNEGSKA (reference sequence). With 5 bases clipped from V and 5 bases from J, the junction kept 4 bases outside the gene matches. This CDR3 spans 12 amino acids. CDR3 residues: CSAGQGAETQYF. The CDR3 nucleotides read TGCAGTGCTGGCCAGGGGGCGGAGACCCAGTACTTC.

The V and J genes are TRBV12-3 or TRBV12-4 and TRBJ2-3; TRBD2 is a possible D gene (6 bases). This CDR3 has 14 residues. With 4 bases removed from V and 2 bases from J, the gap between germline ends came to 10 bases. DNA for the CDR3: TGTGCCAGCAGTTCCAGCGGGCACACAGATACGCAGTATTTT. Amino acids: CASSSSGHTDTQYF.

A few counts support this clonotype. The chain couples TRBV7-3 to TRBJ1-1; 7 nucleotides line up with TRBD1. Germline CDR1 SGHTA, CDR2 FQGTGA. This CDR3 contains 15 residues. The J segment lost 0 bases and the V segment lost 5 bases, leaving 6 bases of the junction unmatched. This CDR3 is CASSPRTGLNTEAFF. DNA of the CDR3: TGTGCCAGCAGCCCTAGGACAGGACTGAACACTGAAGCTTTCTTT.

This clonotype rates as medium-sized (0.01 to 0.1%). The chain employs TRBV7-2 and TRBJ1-2; D is unclear. Germline V gene data show CDR1 as SGHTA and CDR2 as FQGNSA. The CDR3 length is 16 residues. V lost 3 bases to trimming and J lost 5 bases, with 19 bases between them. Here the CDR3 DNA reads TGTGCCAGCAGCTTCGTCTCCCTGTCATCCCCTTATGGCTACACCTTC. Translating it yields CASSFVSLSSPYGYTF.

The rearrangement uses TRBV2 and TRBJ1-2; D ambiguous. V dropped 5 bases and J dropped 2 bases, with 6 bases sitting between them. This CDR3 region has 12 residues. Germline CDR1 reads SNHLY; CDR2 reads FYNNEI. CDR3 DNA: TGTGCCAGCAGTCAAGAGAACTATGGCTACACCTTC. Its protein is CASSQENYGYTF.

The CDR3 reads CASSLGQGASETQYF. As DNA, the CDR3 is TGTGCCAGTAGTTTGGGACAGGGGGCTTCAGAGACCCAGTACTTC. The gene calls are TRBV19 and TRBJ2-5, with 12 bases aligning to TRBD1. CDR1 is LNHDA, CDR2 SQIVND, per germline (reference sequence). The CDR3 is 15 amino acids. After removal of 5 bases from V and 4 bases from J, the junction contained 5 bases not matched to a gene. Drawing the rest from reference TRBV19 and TRBJ2-5, the complete variable domain is DGGITQSPKYLFRKEGQNVTLSCEQNLNHDAMYWYRQDPGQGLRLIYYSQIVNDFQKGDIAEGYSVSREKKESFPLTVTSAQKNPTAFYLCASSLGQGASETQYFGPGTRLLVL.

This clonotype was picked up a small number of times. DNA of the CDR3: TGTGCCAGCAGTGTGCCGGGACAGCCCTATGGCTACACCTTC. Translated, it gives CASSVPGQPYGYTF. V usage is TRBV27 and J usage is TRBJ1-2, with 7 nucleotides matching TRBD1. This CDR3 spans 14 amino acids. After removal of 5 bases from V and 4 bases from J, the junction contained 7 bases not matched to a gene. Germline values: CDR1 MNHEY, CDR2 SMNVEV (reference sequence).

Only a few counts were recorded for this clonotype. The chain has TRBV19 and TRBJ1-2; TRBD1 aligns across 7 bases. Germline loops: CDR1 LNHDA, CDR2 SQIVND (reference sequence). V was clipped by 9 bases and J by 1 base; unmatched bases: 11. This CDR3 has 15 amino acids. In DNA form, the CDR3 reads TGTGCCAGCACCCCGGGACAGAGTCTTAACTATGGCTACACCTTC. This encodes CASTPGQSLNYGYTF.

The chain has TRBV7-8 and TRBJ2-1; possible D gene TRBD1, 6 bases. The CDR3 extends over 13 amino acids. Trimming stripped 1 base from V and 14 bases from J, with 15 bases between. CDR1 and CDR2 from the germline V gene are SGHVS and FQNEAQ. CDR3 residues: CASSLEGVYFEFF. DNA for the CDR3: TGTGCCAGCAGCTTAGAGGGGGTCTACTTTGAGTTCTTC. The full variable domain, with the rest looked up from reference TRBV7-8 and TRBJ2-1, is GAGVSQSPRYKVAKRGQDVALRCDPISGHVSLFWYQQALGQGPEFLTYFQNEAQLDKSGLPSDRFFAERPEGSVSTLKIQRTQQEDSAVYLCASSLEGVYFEFFGPGTRLTVL.

This clonotype has more than one count but fewer than ten. The chain carries TRBV4-3 and TRBJ2-3, with 10 positions matching TRBD2. The CDR3 has 18 residues. Germline V lookup: CDR1 LGHNA, CDR2 YSLEER. V trimming: 1 base; J trimming: 2 bases; junction bases outside the gene matches: 9. The CDR3 loop is CASSQAPGTSVPTDTQYF. As DNA, the CDR3 is TGCGCCAGCAGCCAAGCTCCTGGGACTAGCGTACCCACAGATACGCAGTATTTT.

This clonotype was picked up a small number of times. The V and J genes are TRBV7-8 and TRBJ1-1; D ambiguous. Per the germline V gene, CDR1 is SGHVS and CDR2 is FQNEAQ. The ends were cut back, 1 base at V and 0 bases at J, with 12 bases in the middle. This CDR3 has 16 amino acids. The CDR3 coding sequence is TGTGCCAGCAGCTTAGATTTCCGACGCTTGAACACTGAAGCTTTCTTT. It translates to CASSLDFRRLNTEAFF. The whole variable domain, remainder taken from reference TRBV7-8 and TRBJ1-1, is GAGVSQSPRYKVAKRGQDVALRCDPISGHVSLFWYQQALGQGPEFLTYFQNEAQLDKSGLPSDRFFAERPEGSVSTLKIQRTQQEDSAVYLCASSLDFRRLNTEAFFGQGTRLTVV.

This chain connects TRBV7-2 to TRBJ2-2; D assignment may be TRBD1 or TRBD2 (5 bases each). Per germline, CDR1 SGHTA and CDR2 FQGNSA. V lost 3 bases, J lost 0 bases, and 14 bases lay in between. The CDR3 runs 17 residues. The chain's CDR3 is CASSLGVAEANTGELFF. CDR3 nucleotide sequence: TGTGCCAGCAGCTTGGGGGTCGCGGAAGCGAACACCGGGGAGCTGTTTTTT.

The chain combines TRBV27 with TRBJ2-2, with 7 bases that match TRBD1. The length of the CDR3 is 16 residues. CDR1 and CDR2 (germline): MNHEY, SMNVEV (reference sequence). V lost 5 bases and J lost 2; bases outside the gene matches: 8. CDR3 bases: TGTGCCAGCAGTCCACCCGACAGGGTCAACACCGGGGAGCTGTTTTTT. Residues: CASSPPDRVNTGELFF.

This chain joins TRBV11-1 and TRBJ1-1; tentative D call: TRBD1 (6 bases). This CDR3 has 14 amino acids. The V and J ends lost 5 bases and 2 bases respectively, with 12 bases between them. CDR1 and CDR2 from the germline V gene are SGHAT and FQDESV (reference sequence). This CDR3 reads CASSTQQGNTEAFF. The CDR3 nucleotides are TGTGCCAGCAGCACCCAACAGGGAAACACTGAAGCTTTCTTT.

The chain combines TRBV11-2 with TRBJ2-7; the D is unclear. CDR1 SGHAT and CDR2 FQNNGV come from the germline V gene. CDR3 length: 11 residues. Trimming took off 8 bases at V and 0 bases at J, with 5 bases between the two ends. In DNA form, the CDR3 reads TGTGCCAGCGCCTTCTCCTACGAGCAGTACTTC. Its protein product is CASAFSYEQYF.

CDR3 DNA: TGTGCCAGCAGTTCCCCGGGGAGCGAGCAGTTCTTC. This encodes CASSSPGSEQFF. The gene calls are TRBV6-2 or TRBV6-3 and TRBJ2-1; tentatively, D is TRBD2 (5 bases). The V gene's germline CDR1 is MNHEY and CDR2 SVGEGT. Trimming left V 4 bases short and J 10 bases short, with 11 bases between. The CDR3 consists of 12 residues.

CDR3 coding DNA: TGTGCCAGCAGCTTAGCCAGGACTAGCCGTGAGACCCAGTACTTC. Its translation is CASSLARTSRETQYF. V and J are TRBV7-2 and TRBJ2-5, with 8 bases matching TRBD2. The CDR3 has 15 residues. V was clipped by 0 bases and J by 5 bases; unmatched bases: 5. Germline assignment: CDR1 SGHTA and CDR2 FQGNSA.

The V and J genes are TRBV7-2 and TRBJ1-1; no firm D call. The CDR3 totals 14 residues. Germline V gene sequence: CDR1 SGHTA, CDR2 FQGNSA. V gave up 5 bases and J gave up 0 bases, with 10 bases separating them. CDR3 DNA sequence: TGTGCCAGCAGCCCCGAACGGGTGAACACTGAAGCTTTCTTT. It yields the protein CASSPERVNTEAFF.

The chain combines TRBV5-6 with TRBJ2-3, with 7 bases matching TRBD2. The germline gives CDR1 SGHDT, CDR2 YYEEEE. Unmatched junction bases numbered 7, after V lost 3 bases and J lost 6 bases. CDR3 size: 14 residues. CDR3 residues: CASSSTSISDTQYF. The CDR3 DNA is TGTGCCAGCAGCTCGACTAGCATTTCGGATACGCAGTATTTT.

The rearrangement uses TRBV9 and TRBJ2-3, with TRBD2 identical over 10 bases. Germline-derived CDR1 and CDR2 are SGDLS and YYNGEE. The CDR3 spans 17 residues. J was trimmed by 2 bases and V by 3 bases; bases with no gene match: 9. The CDR3, as DNA: TGTGCCAGCAGCGCAGATACTAGCGGGACCTACACAGATACGCAGTATTTT. Its translation: CASSADTSGTYTDTQYF.

The J gene is TRBJ1-2, the V gene TRBV19; weak D call: TRBD1 (5 bases). The CDR3 is 15 amino acids. Deletions cut 6 bases from V and 4 bases from J, with 18 bases between. The germline V gene has CDR1 LNHDA and CDR2 SQIVND (reference sequence). The CDR3 reads CASSPGGVGPYGYTF. DNA of the CDR3: TGTGCCAGTAGCCCGGGGGGGGTTGGCCCCTATGGCTACACCTTC.